The clone carrying this T cell receptor beta chain was seen many times. TCRdb re-derived calls from the RACE reads in MiXCR, one entry per CDR3 protein. The sample holds fewer than 400,000 distinct CDR3 sequences, under 9% seen once. Trimming cost V 6 bases and J 5 bases; bases outside gene matches: 2. This CDR3 comprises 12 residues. Germline loops: CDR1 LNHDA, CDR2 SQIVND (reference sequence). These data originate in a study of human T cells and chemical hapten exposure. Specified time point: patch test 1, 2 weeks after DPC sensitization. Treatment reported: therapeutic diphenylcyclopropenone sensitization with weekly scalp DPC. Prior to each patch test being applied, blood was drawn.

This receptor was taken from a woman younger than 30 with alopecia areata. Some clones in this sample may be carry-over from other donors' samples. The chain couples TRBV19 to TRBJ2-5; 8 nucleotides match TRBD2. Here the sequenced sample was whole blood, taken in connection with sensitization to the hapten diphenylcyclopropenone (DPC). The CDR3, as DNA: TGTGCCAGTAGCTCTAGCGGGGAGACCCAGTACTTC. This sequence encodes CASSSSGETQYF.